Below are 21 T cell receptor beta chains sequenced from a single sample in a study of CD8 T cells in ankylosing spondylitis. TCRdb reanalysed the 5' RACE reads using MiXCR and keeps one entry per CDR3 protein. The sample lists 150,000 to 200,000 distinct CDR3 sequences, 8.5% to 10% occurring once. The sample comprised blood, either unsorted or a sorted T cell fraction (not recorded which). The receptors come from a female donor with ankylosing spondylitis or in good health (not recorded which).

This chain connects TRBV4-3 to TRBJ2-1; a possible D gene is TRBD2 (6 bases). Trimming left V 3 bases short and J 5 bases short, with 17 bases between. This CDR3 spans 16 amino acids. CDR1 is LGHNA and CDR2 is YSLEER in the germline V gene. The chain's CDR3 is CASSHRASAIHNEQFF. The CDR3 DNA sequence: TGCGCCAGCAGCCACCGGGCTAGCGCTATTCACAATGAGCAGTTCTTC.

The chain joins TRBV19 to TRBJ2-7; 11 nucleotides line up with TRBD1. Germline loops: CDR1 LNHDA, CDR2 SQIVND (reference sequence). The CDR3 is 14 amino acids. V dropped 7 bases and J dropped 4; count of bases not matched to a gene: 6. CDR3 in DNA: TGTGCCAGTACCTCCGGGACAGGGGGTTACGAGCAGTACTTC. It yields the protein CASTSGTGGYEQYF.

The chain recombines TRBV27 with TRBJ2-7, with 7 bases matching TRBD1. The V and J ends lost 10 bases and 4 bases, in that order; junction bases with no gene match: 7. The CDR3 is made up of 12 amino acids. Germline-derived CDR1 and CDR2 are MNHEY and SMNVEV (reference sequence). The CDR3 reads CATQGSWYEQYF. The CDR3 DNA reads TGTGCCACACAGGGGAGTTGGTACGAGCAGTACTTC.

The CDR3 region is CASSDGTSRRYEQYF. The CDR3 coding sequence is TGTGCCAGCAGTGACGGGACTAGCCGACGCTACGAGCAGTACTTC. V and J are TRBV2 and TRBJ2-7, with 9 bases aligning to TRBD2. CDR1 and CDR2 from the germline V gene are SNHLY and FYNNEI. The CDR3 is 15 residues long. V was pared by 3 bases and J by 3 bases, with 6 bases of the junction left unmatched.

This clonotype was seen a few times. The genes are TRBV5-1 and TRBJ2-1; 8 bases match TRBD2. This CDR3 contains 15 residues. Trimming cost V 0 bases and J 10 bases; bases outside gene matches: 9. Germline assignment: CDR1 SGHRS and CDR2 YFSETQ. The CDR3 nucleotides are TGCGCCAGCAGCTTGGCCTCAGCGGGAGTGGGGGAGCAGTTCTTC. This gives the protein CASSLASAGVGEQFF.

Written as DNA, the CDR3 is TGTGCCAGCAGTTTAAAGGGGGCGGCATCACCCCTCCACTTT. Its translation: CASSLKGAASPLHF. J is TRBJ1-6 and V is TRBV12-3 or TRBV12-4; 7 bases line up with TRBD1. The CDR3 sequence is 14 residues long. With 2 bases clipped from V and 10 bases from J, the junction kept 5 bases outside the gene matches.

The gene calls are TRBV9 and TRBJ2-3; maybe TRBD2 (6 bases). V lost 5 bases and J lost 0, with 13 bases in between. CDR3 length equals 15 residues. Germline CDR1 SGDLS, CDR2 YYNGEE. The CDR3 spells CASRAGIHSTDTQYF. CDR3 sequence (DNA): TGTGCCAGCAGGGCGGGAATTCATAGCACAGATACGCAGTATTTT.

In this sample, this clonotype turned up many times. The chain links TRBV9 to TRBJ2-7; 10 nucleotides agree with TRBD2. CDR3 length equals 14 residues. The junction had 5 bases not matched to a gene; V was cut back by 4 bases and J by 4 bases. CDR1 is SGDLS, CDR2 YYNGEE, per germline. The CDR3 sequence: CASSSGTSVYEQYF. DNA for the CDR3: TGTGCCAGCAGCTCCGGGACTAGCGTATACGAGCAGTACTTC.

This clonotype was recorded many times. The J gene is TRBJ1-2, the V gene TRBV27; 8 bases agree with TRBD1. Germline-derived CDR1 and CDR2 are MNHEY and SMNVEV (reference sequence). CDR3 length: 11 amino acids. V was clipped by 9 bases and J by 4 bases; unmatched bases: 1. The CDR3 sequence is CASTGGYGYTF. The DNA for the CDR3 is TGTGCCAGTACAGGGGGCTATGGCTACACCTTC.

The sample holds a few counts of this clonotype. The rearrangement joins TRBV15 to TRBJ2-7; 7 nucleotides agree with TRBD1. This CDR3 is 14 amino acids long. Germline V gene data show CDR1 as LNHNV and CDR2 as YYDKDF (reference sequence). Trimming at V came to 1 base and at J to 2 bases, leaving 2 bases not matched to a gene. The CDR3 sequence: CATSRAGGAYEQYF. CDR3 sequence (DNA): TGTGCCACCAGCAGAGCAGGGGGAGCCTACGAGCAGTACTTC.

This clonotype has a handful of counts. The chain employs TRBV6-2 or TRBV6-3 and TRBJ1-1, with D unclear. The V gene lost 7 bases and the J gene lost 1 base, with 13 bases spanning the gap. The CDR3 is 14 residues long. CDR1 MNHEY and CDR2 SVGEGT come from the germline V gene. CDR3 sequence: CASTWGKGNTEAFF. In DNA form, the CDR3 reads TGTGCCAGCACCTGGGGAAAGGGGAACACTGAAGCTTTCTTT.

This chain uses TRBV15 with TRBJ1-2, with D possibly TRBD1 on 6 matching bases. Per germline, CDR1 LNHNV and CDR2 YYDKDF (reference sequence). Trimming shortened V by 4 bases and J by 7 bases, and 7 bases separated the two germline ends. This CDR3 spans 11 amino acids. The CDR3 spells CATSIGGGYTF. The CDR3 DNA reads as TGTGCCACCAGCATAGGGGGTGGCTACACCTTC.

This clonotype has ten or more counts. CDR3 sequence reads: CASSPAKNIQYF. As DNA, the CDR3 is TGTGCCAGCAGCCCCGCAAAAAACATTCAGTACTTC. V gene TRBV6-2 or TRBV6-3 combines with J gene TRBJ2-4; D not certain. Germline CDR1 is MNHEY and CDR2 is SVGEGT. Between the trimmed V and J ends, which lost 6 bases and 4 bases, there was a span of 7 bases. CDR3 size: 12 residues.

This clonotype occurred once. An end of the junction does not agree with germline; a read error may underlie this. The V gene is TRBV13, the J gene TRBJ2-1; D assignment may be TRBD1 or TRBD2 (5 bases each). The CDR3 length is 14 residues. Germline CDR1 and CDR2: PRHDT and FYEKMQ (reference sequence). The CDR3 sequence: CAISPGTGCWEQFF. The CDR3 nucleotides read TGTGCCATCAGCCCCGGGACCGGCTGCTGGGAGCAGTTCTTC.

This clonotype was seen many times. The chain couples TRBV4-3 to TRBJ1-6, with 8 bases identical to TRBD1. Germline CDR1 and CDR2: LGHNA and YSLEER. V lost 1 base and J lost 10; bases outside the gene matches: 6. This CDR3 has 15 residues. The CDR3 region has the DNA TGCGCCAGCAGCCAAGGGACAGGGCGTGGGTCACCCCTCCACTTT. It is translated as CASSQGTGRGSPLHF.

This clonotype was seen only a few times. J is TRBJ2-7 and V is TRBV5-1; perhaps TRBD2 as D (6 bases). The length of the CDR3 is 14 residues. From germline, CDR1 is SGHRS and CDR2 YFSETQ. V lost 2 bases to trimming and J lost 3 bases, with 12 bases between them. CDR3 residues: CASSFGTLNYEQYF. The CDR3 bases are TGCGCCAGCAGCTTCGGGACTCTAAACTACGAGCAGTACTTC.

Many counts were recorded for this clonotype. The genes are TRBV12-5 and TRBJ2-5; maybe TRBD1 (5 bases). The CDR3 runs 15 residues. Germline V gene lookup returns CDR1 LGHNT and CDR2 FRNRAP. Trimming took off 0 bases at V and 7 bases at J, with 15 bases between the two ends. In nucleotides, the CDR3 is TGTGCTAGTGGTTTGGTACAAGACAGATCGGGGACCCAGTACTTC. This codes for CASGLVQDRSGTQYF.

This clonotype was detected a few times. This rearrangement joins TRBV7-2 to TRBJ2-7; D gene unclear. Germline V gene sequence: CDR1 SGHTA, CDR2 FQGNSA. V lost 1 base to trimming and J lost 2 bases, with 18 bases between them. The CDR3 runs 17 residues. CDR3 DNA: TGTGCCAGCAGCTTAGGGTCCCTGACGGCCCTTCCCTACGAGCAGTACTTC. The encoded protein is CASSLGSLTALPYEQYF.

J is TRBJ1-2 and V is TRBV27, with 7 bases identical to TRBD1. The CDR3 extends over 15 amino acids. Germline loops: CDR1 MNHEY, CDR2 SMNVEV (reference sequence). The J segment lost 1 base and the V segment lost 3 bases, leaving 5 bases of the junction unmatched. CDR3 sequence reads: CASSFIGGVNYGYTF. The CDR3 bases are TGTGCCAGCAGTTTCATAGGGGGCGTTAACTATGGCTACACCTTC.

This clonotype was found a few times. The chain joins TRBV12-3 or TRBV12-4 to TRBJ2-7; either TRBD1 or TRBD2 may fit D (5 bases each). This CDR3 spans 13 amino acids. V was trimmed by 7 bases and J by 4 bases, leaving 14 bases between them. CDR3 in amino acids: CASTPGTRYEQYF. CDR3 nucleotide sequence: TGTGCCAGCACCCCCGGGACGCGTTACGAGCAGTACTTC.

This clonotype was observed at least ten times. V usage is TRBV7-6 and J usage is TRBJ2-4; tentatively, D is TRBD2 (5 bases). CDR1 is SGHVS and CDR2 is FNYEAQ in the germline V gene. The CDR3 spans 13 residues. Trimming left V 1 base short and J 8 bases short, with 9 bases between. In DNA, the CDR3 is TGTGCCAGCAGCTTAGGAGGGTTAGACATTCAGTACTTC. This sequence encodes CASSLGGLDIQYF.